The 6 T cell receptor beta chains listed next were all sequenced from one sample in a study of T cell responses to AZD1222 COVID-19 vaccine. The repertoire was sequenced with immunoSEQ multiplex PCR; TCRdb's copy has only in-frame clones and lacks some. The sample lists fewer than 180,000 clones; 90% were seen once. Here the sequenced sample was peripheral blood, taken 28 days after the second AZD1222 dose. Every receptor here comes from an adult who received the AZD1222 COVID-19 vaccine.

V usage is TRBV4-1 and J usage is TRBJ1-5, with D maybe TRBD1 (5 bases). Trimming shortened V by 0 bases and J by 9 bases, and 15 bases separated the two germline ends. In germline, CDR1 is MGHRA, CDR2 YSYEKL. This CDR3 is built from 15 residues. CDR3 DNA sequence: TGCGCCAGCAGCCAAGAGGGGCAGGTTTTGATGCCCCAGCATTTT. It yields the protein CASSQEGQVLMPQHF.

V is TRBV29-1 and J is TRBJ1-1; D not certain. Germline V gene data show CDR1 as SQVTM and CDR2 as ANQGSEA. Deletions cut 0 bases from V and 6 bases from J, with 17 bases between. CDR3 length equals 15 residues. Written as DNA, the CDR3 is TGCAGCGTTGAAGATTTGGCCCTTAAAGGGCCTGAAGCTTTCTTT. Translating it yields CSVEDLALKGPEAFF.

The chain links TRBV7-9 to TRBJ1-2; no clear D gene. V lost 0 bases to trimming and J lost 0 bases, with 14 bases between them. There are 17 residues in the CDR3. Per the germline V gene, CDR1 is SEHNR and CDR2 is FQNEAQ (reference sequence). CDR3 DNA: TGTGCCAGCAGCTTAGCCAGTGTCTTGGCGTCTAACTATGGCTACACCTTC. It encodes CASSLASVLASNYGYTF.

This rearrangement joins TRBV27 to TRBJ1-6, with a tentative D call TRBD1 (5 bases). The CDR3 spans 15 residues. Trimming took off 6 bases at V and 0 bases at J, with 9 bases between the two ends. Germline CDR1 is MNHEY and CDR2 is SMNVEV (reference sequence). The CDR3 sequence is CASRRQSSYNSPLHF. The CDR3 DNA reads TGTGCCAGCAGGCGACAGAGCTCCTATAATTCACCCCTCCACTTT.

This chain uses TRBV2 with TRBJ2-7, with D possibly TRBD1 on 6 matching bases. V dropped 6 bases and J dropped 0 bases, with 12 bases sitting between them. This CDR3 spans 14 amino acids. Germline V CDR1 and CDR2: SNHLY, FYNNEI. The CDR3 DNA is TGTGCCAGCAGCCGGACAGACAGCTCCTACGAGCAGTACTTC. Amino acid sequence: CASSRTDSSYEQYF.

This clone was picked up one time. The chain uses TRBV7-9 and TRBJ1-2; 10 bases fit TRBD1. The CDR3 is 14 residues long. The ends lost 8 bases at V and 3 bases at J; junction bases unmatched: 6. From germline, CDR1 is SEHNR and CDR2 FQNEAQ (reference sequence). The CDR3 DNA reads TGTGCCAGCGAAACCGGGACAGGGGACTATGGCTACACCTTC. This translates into CASETGTGDYGYTF.